Listed here are 18 T cell receptor beta chains from one sample, sequenced in a study of early T cells in non-severe SARS-CoV-2 infection. Using its own MiXCR run on the 5' RACE reads, TCRdb lists one record per CDR3 protein. Of 45,000 to 60,000 distinct CDR3 sequences listed, under 10% are singletons. Source material: whole blood. These receptors came from an adult who was a healthcare worker with PCR-confirmed SARS-CoV-2 infection or an uninfected control (not recorded which).

In this sample, this clonotype turned up many times. The J gene is TRBJ2-7, the V gene TRBV4-2, with 7 bases lining up with TRBD1. V lost 4 bases, J lost 5 bases, and 8 bases stayed unmatched. The CDR3 is 14 residues long. Germline CDR1 and CDR2: LGHNA and YNFKEQ. The CDR3 DNA reads as TGTGCCAGCAGCCCACGGACAGGTAGCGACGAGCAGTACTTC. Its protein product is CASSPRTGSDEQYF.

This sequence joins TRBV12-3 or TRBV12-4 and TRBJ2-7; D gene uncertain. The length of the CDR3 is 12 residues. Trimming shortened V by 3 bases and J by 6 bases, and 9 bases separated the two germline ends. The CDR3 sequence: CASSFSPGEQYF. The CDR3 bases are TGTGCCAGCAGTTTTTCCCCCGGCGAGCAGTACTTC.

This clonotype turned up a few times. The chain couples TRBV6-1 to TRBJ2-7; TRBD2 aligns across 9 bases. After removal of 5 bases from V and 7 bases from J, the junction contained 6 bases not matched to a gene. The germline gives CDR1 MNHNS, CDR2 SASEGT. CDR3 length: 13 residues. CDR3 in amino acids: CASSQDLAGEQYF. The CDR3 DNA follows: TGTGCCAGCAGTCAAGACCTAGCGGGAGAGCAGTACTTC.

This clonotype has a count of ten or more. The J gene is TRBJ2-7, the V gene TRBV29-1, with D possibly matching TRBD1 (6 bases). Germline V gene data show CDR1 as SQVTM and CDR2 as ANQGSEA. The CDR3 is made up of 14 amino acids. V gave up 5 bases and J gave up 0 bases, with 14 bases separating them. The CDR3 DNA is TGCAGCGTTCTAACAGGGTCATCCTCCTACGAGCAGTACTTC. It codes for CSVLTGSSSYEQYF.

This clonotype showed up many times. The CDR3 DNA reads TGTGCCAGCGGAGCAGGACAGGGAGGCTACACCTTC. It is translated as CASGAGQGGYTF. This chain connects TRBV28 to TRBJ1-2; 8 bases line up with TRBD1. CDR1 and CDR2 from the germline V gene are MDHEN and SYDVKM. This CDR3 is built from 12 residues. J was trimmed by 8 bases and V by 8 bases; bases with no gene match: 7.

This clonotype was seen ten or more times. This chain connects TRBV29-1 to TRBJ2-3; tentatively, D is TRBD1 or TRBD2 (5 bases each). Germline V gene sequence: CDR1 SQVTM, CDR2 ANQGSEA. The V end was cut by 5 bases, the J end by 8 bases, with 14 bases between. The CDR3 has 12 residues. The CDR3 coding sequence is TGCAGCGTTTCCGGGGCCACGAGTACGCAGTATTTT. Amino acids: CSVSGATSTQYF.

This clonotype showed up just a few times. This rearrangement joins TRBV12-5 to TRBJ2-1, with D hard to call. With 4 bases removed from V and 6 bases from J, the gap between germline ends came to 10 bases. This CDR3 has 13 amino acids. Germline loops: CDR1 LGHNT, CDR2 FRNRAP. Here the CDR3 DNA reads TGTGCTAGTGGTTCTCTGGTTAGCAATGAGCAGTTCTTC. Translation gives CASGSLVSNEQFF.

This clonotype has a count of ten or more. The J gene is TRBJ1-1, the V gene TRBV2; the match to TRBD1 covers 9 bases. Germline V gene data show CDR1 as SNHLY and CDR2 as FYNNEI. With 1 base clipped from V and 1 base from J, the junction kept 4 bases outside the gene matches. This CDR3 has 16 amino acids. The CDR3 sequence: CASSEGTGVGNTEAFF. The CDR3 nucleotides are TGTGCCAGCAGTGAAGGGACAGGGGTCGGGAACACTGAAGCTTTCTTT.

The chain carries TRBV2 and TRBJ2-3; 10 nucleotides line up with TRBD2. CDR3 size: 15 residues. CDR1 is SNHLY and CDR2 is FYNNEI in the germline V gene. V lost 5 bases to trimming and J lost 4 bases; unmatched junction nucleotides: 6. The CDR3 region has the DNA TGTGCCAGCAGTCCCTGGACTAGCGGAGCAGATACGCAGTATTTT. Translating it yields CASSPWTSGADTQYF.

This clonotype was observed many times. CDR3 DNA sequence: TGTGCCAGCAGTTTGCCAACTCCGGACCGTATCGGGGAGCTGTTTTTT. This translates into CASSLPTPDRIGELFF. The rearrangement joins TRBV28 to TRBJ2-2; D is undetermined. This CDR3 is 16 amino acids long. In germline, CDR1 is MDHEN, CDR2 SYDVKM. Trimming removed 3 bases from V and 7 bases from J, with 18 bases in between.

This clonotype was recorded a few times. J is TRBJ2-2 and V is TRBV27; 11 bases map to TRBD1. The germline gives CDR1 MNHEY, CDR2 SMNVEV (reference sequence). The V and J ends lost 4 bases and 6 bases, in that order; junction bases with no gene match: 13. This CDR3 contains 18 residues. For the CDR3, the DNA is TGTGCCAGCAGTTATCGAATGCCCGGACAGGGGGCGTCCGGGGAGCTGTTTTTT. Translation gives CASSYRMPGQGASGELFF.

Ten or more counts support this clonotype. The chain has TRBV29-1 and TRBJ2-3; a weak D match, TRBD2 (5 bases). Germline values: CDR1 SQVTM, CDR2 ANQGSEA. V was pared by 7 bases and J by 3 bases, with 11 bases between. The CDR3 is 12 amino acids. The CDR3 protein is CSAGVVTDTQYF. The CDR3 DNA reads as TGCAGCGCCGGGGTTGTGACAGATACGCAGTATTTT.

This clonotype has only a few counts. This chain connects TRBV28 to TRBJ2-2; a weak D match, TRBD1 (6 bases). CDR1 is MDHEN and CDR2 is SYDVKM in the germline V gene. Trimming removed 5 bases at V and 6 bases at J, with 16 bases between. CDR3 length: 15 residues. CDR3 protein: CASSLFRGSAGELFF. The CDR3 DNA sequence: TGTGCCAGCAGTCTCTTCAGGGGTTCAGCCGGGGAGCTGTTTTTT.

This clonotype has more than one count but fewer than ten. The chain joins TRBV18 to TRBJ2-2; perhaps TRBD2 as D (6 bases). V lost 3 bases and J 0 bases, leaving 8 bases between the germline ends. Germline CDR1 is KGHSH and CDR2 is LQKENI. The CDR3 spans 15 residues. CDR3 loop: CASSPRESNTGELFF. For the CDR3, the DNA is TGTGCCAGCTCACCTCGGGAGTCGAACACCGGGGAGCTGTTTTTT.

This chain links TRBV27 with TRBJ2-3; TRBD2 matches at 7 bases. The V gene's germline CDR1 is MNHEY and CDR2 SMNVEV (reference sequence). V shed 2 bases, J shed 9 bases, and the junction held 2 bases outside the gene matches. The CDR3 loop spans 12 amino acids. The CDR3 sequence: CASSLPGGTQYF. The CDR3 DNA is TGTGCCAGCAGTTTACCGGGAGGAACGCAGTATTTT.

This clonotype was counted at least ten times. The rearrangement joins TRBV6-5 to TRBJ1-2; 9 positions agree with TRBD1. The CDR3 is 15 amino acids. V gave up 5 bases and J gave up 2 bases; unmatched junction bases: 6. Germline loops: CDR1 MNHEY, CDR2 SVGAGI. The CDR3 here is CASSTPGQGNYGYTF. CDR3 nucleotides: TGTGCCAGCAGTACCCCGGGACAGGGAAACTATGGCTACACCTTC.

There are a few counts of this clonotype. The chain employs TRBV20-1 and TRBJ2-1, with D uncertain. This CDR3 is 14 amino acids long. Germline-derived CDR1 and CDR2 are DFQATT and SNEGSKA (reference sequence). The V end was cut by 2 bases, the J end by 8 bases, with 16 bases between. CDR3 in amino acids: CSARKLRWLDEQFF. CDR3 nucleotide sequence: TGCAGTGCTAGAAAGCTACGGTGGCTCGATGAGCAGTTCTTC.

V gene TRBV7-3 combines with J gene TRBJ1-1; no reliable D call. V was cut by 7 bases and J by 0 bases, with 9 bases left in between. CDR3 length: 13 amino acids. The germline CDR1 and CDR2 sequences are SGHTA and FQGTGA. Here the CDR3 reads CASKSHLNTEAFF. CDR3 DNA sequence: TGTGCCAGCAAGTCCCATCTGAACACTGAAGCTTTCTTT. The variable domain in full, with the rest retrieved from reference TRBV7-3 and TRBJ1-1, is GAGVSQTPSNKVTEKGKYVELRCDPISGHTALYWYRQSLGQGPEFLIYFQGTGAADDSGLPNDRFFAVRPEGSVSTLKIQRTERGDSAVYLCASKSHLNTEAFFGQGTRLTVV.